This entry lists 29 T cell receptor beta chains sequenced from one sample in a study of CD8 T cells in ankylosing spondylitis. TCRdb fed the 5' RACE reads into MiXCR, producing one record per CDR3 protein. The sample has 130,000 or so distinct CDR3 sequences; 6% to 8.5% are singletons. What was sequenced was blood, either unsorted or a sorted T cell fraction (not recorded which). These receptors were obtained from a male donor with ankylosing spondylitis or in good health (not recorded which).

This clonotype was picked up many times. The chain joins TRBV20-1 to TRBJ2-2; the match to TRBD2 covers 7 bases. Trimming removed 1 base from V and 4 bases from J; junction bases left unmatched: 6. The CDR3 runs 15 residues. CDR1 DFQATT and CDR2 SNEGSKA come from the germline V gene (reference sequence). The CDR3 here is CSARGGGVVTGELFF. CDR3 nucleotides: TGCAGTGCTAGAGGGGGGGGGGTCGTCACCGGGGAGCTGTTTTTT.

This clonotype was picked up many times. The chain couples TRBV7-9 to TRBJ2-3, with 8 bases matching TRBD2. J was trimmed by 3 bases and V by 2 bases; bases with no gene match: 1. Germline V lookup: CDR1 SEHNR, CDR2 FQNEAQ (reference sequence). This CDR3 spans 14 amino acids. The CDR3 sequence is CASSLTGGTDTQYF. CDR3 DNA: TGTGCCAGCAGCTTAACGGGGGGGACAGATACGCAGTATTTT.

The chain carries TRBV12-3 or TRBV12-4 and TRBJ1-2; 9 bases agree with TRBD1. The V segment lost 3 bases and the J segment 7 bases; nucleotides outside the gene matches: 3. The CDR3 covers 13 residues. The chain's CDR3 is CASSFGDRAGYTF. CDR3 nucleotides: TGTGCCAGCAGTTTCGGGGACAGGGCTGGCTACACCTTC.

This clonotype was counted ten times or more. The chain combines TRBV7-9 with TRBJ1-4; D is undetermined. Trimming removed 1 base at V and 0 bases at J, with 9 bases between. Germline V gene data show CDR1 as SEHNR and CDR2 as FQNEAQ (reference sequence). This CDR3 is 16 amino acids long. The CDR3 DNA reads as TGTGCCAGCAGCTTAGGTTTCAGGTCAACTAATGAAAAACTGTTTTTT. Translation: CASSLGFRSTNEKLFF.

In this sample, this clonotype turned up many times. V is TRBV7-9 and J is TRBJ2-7; D is unresolved. The CDR3 covers 13 residues. Germline lookup yields CDR1 SEHNR and CDR2 FQNEAQ (reference sequence). The V end was cut by 4 bases, the J end by 2 bases, with 9 bases between. CDR3 in amino acids: CASSWFGAYEQYF. The DNA of the CDR3 is TGTGCCAGCAGCTGGTTTGGTGCCTACGAGCAGTACTTC.

In this sample, this clonotype turned up many times. V is TRBV5-5 and J is TRBJ2-1; D is perhaps TRBD1 (5 bases). V was shortened by 3 bases and J by 0 bases, with 16 bases between the two germline ends. The germline CDR1 and CDR2 sequences are SGHKS and YYEKEE (reference sequence). The CDR3 extends over 17 amino acids. This CDR3 reads CASSSRYRQSSYNEQFF. The CDR3 DNA is TGTGCCAGCAGCTCCCGATACAGACAGAGCTCCTACAATGAGCAGTTCTTC.

This clonotype was observed at least ten times. The chain carries TRBV20-1 and TRBJ2-7, with D perhaps TRBD1 (5 bases). Per germline, CDR1 DFQATT and CDR2 SNEGSKA (reference sequence). With 6 bases removed from V and 4 bases from J, the gap between germline ends came to 10 bases. This CDR3 is 11 amino acids long. The CDR3 region is CSATTEYEQYF. The CDR3, as DNA: TGCAGTGCCACGACAGAGTACGAGCAGTACTTC.

This clonotype was seen ten or more times. V is TRBV4-1 and J is TRBJ2-7; 8 nucleotides agree with TRBD2. This CDR3 is built from 16 residues. J lost 3 bases, V lost 3 bases, and 10 bases had no gene match. Germline V gene data show CDR1 as MGHRA and CDR2 as YSYEKL. CDR3 sequence reads: CASSHPPGGGFYEQYF. CDR3 nucleotide sequence: TGCGCCAGCAGCCATCCTCCGGGGGGGGGTTTCTACGAGCAGTACTTC.

This clonotype was counted at least ten times. This chain joins TRBV7-2 and TRBJ2-3; 7 positions match TRBD2. Germline V gene lookup returns CDR1 SGHTA and CDR2 FQGNSA. V lost 1 base and J lost 4; bases outside the gene matches: 8. The CDR3 covers 16 residues. CDR3 sequence (DNA): TGTGCCAGCAGCTTAGTTGCGGGAGTCGTCGCAGATACGCAGTATTTT. Translation: CASSLVAGVVADTQYF.

With respect to this clonotype: A read error may explain this, as a much larger clone is one base away. This chain joins TRBV14 and TRBJ1-5; D is unresolved. Deletions cut 0 bases from V and 6 bases from J, with 15 bases between. Germline CDR1 reads SGHDN; CDR2 reads FVKESK. The CDR3 runs to 16 residues. CDR3 DNA: TGTGCCAGCAGCCAAGAGTGGTCGTCGTTAAGTCAGCCCCAGCATTTT. Amino acids: CASSQEWSSLSQPQHF.

This clonotype was found many times. The chain is built from TRBV28 and TRBJ2-7; 8 nucleotides align to TRBD2. After removal of 6 bases from V and 2 bases from J, the junction contained 9 bases not matched to a gene. The CDR3 totals 15 residues. The germline CDR1 and CDR2 sequences are MDHEN and SYDVKM. For the CDR3, the DNA is TGTGCCAGCAGCGGGGGGGGCCGAATGCCCTACGAGCAGTACTTC. The encoded protein is CASSGGGRMPYEQYF.

In this sample, this clonotype turned up many times. The chain links TRBV19 to TRBJ2-5; no clear D gene. Germline-derived CDR1 and CDR2 are LNHDA and SQIVND (reference sequence). There are 13 residues in the CDR3. V was clipped by 4 bases and J by 2 bases, with 8 bases between them. Here the CDR3 DNA reads TGTGCCAGTAGTAGGGCAGCACAAGAGACCCAGTACTTC. Residues: CASSRAAQETQYF. Full variable domain (remainder filled in from reference TRBV19 and TRBJ2-5): DGGITQSPKYLFRKEGQNVTLSCEQNLNHDAMYWYRQDPGQGLRLIYYSQIVNDFQKGDIAEGYSVSREKKESFPLTVTSAQKNPTAFYLCASSRAAQETQYFGPGTRLLVL.

The chain recombines TRBV12-3 or TRBV12-4 with TRBJ2-7, with TRBD2 as a possible D gene (6 bases). The CDR3 sequence is 14 residues long. V lost 1 base and J 1 base, leaving 8 bases between the germline ends. CDR3 in DNA: TGTGCCAGCAGTTTAGGGCGGGGATCCTACGAGCAGTACTTC. It yields the protein CASSLGRGSYEQYF.

This clonotype was seen many times. The rearrangement joins TRBV5-1 to TRBJ1-1; D gene uncertain. The germline V gene has CDR1 SGHRS and CDR2 YFSETQ. V lost 2 bases and J 0 bases, leaving 8 bases between the germline ends. This CDR3 comprises 14 residues. CDR3: CASSFSSLNTEAFF. DNA of the CDR3: TGCGCCAGCAGCTTCAGCTCCTTGAACACTGAAGCTTTCTTT.

This clonotype was detected ten times or more. This rearrangement joins TRBV20-1 to TRBJ2-5, with D uncertain. Germline lookup yields CDR1 DFQATT and CDR2 SNEGSKA (reference sequence). The CDR3 spans 14 residues. V dropped 4 bases and J dropped 6 bases, with 18 bases sitting between them. CDR3 amino acids: CSAKSESKAKTQYF. The CDR3 DNA is TGCAGTGCTAAGTCAGAGAGTAAGGCTAAGACCCAGTACTTC.

This clonotype was observed many times. This chain joins TRBV20-1 and TRBJ2-2, with D possibly TRBD2 on 6 matching bases. This CDR3 has 13 residues. Germline CDR1 is DFQATT and CDR2 is SNEGSKA (reference sequence). Trimming took off 3 bases at V and 4 bases at J, with 9 bases between the two ends. The CDR3 is CSARWGVTGELFF. The CDR3, as DNA: TGCAGTGCTAGGTGGGGGGTCACCGGGGAGCTGTTTTTT.

This clonotype was found many times. This chain connects TRBV19 to TRBJ2-7; 7 bases align to TRBD1. Germline CDR1 reads LNHDA; CDR2 reads SQIVND (reference sequence). V dropped 4 bases and J dropped 5; count of bases not matched to a gene: 8. CDR3 length: 14 residues. The CDR3 spells CASSRGDREHEQYF. CDR3 coding DNA: TGTGCCAGTAGTAGAGGTGACAGGGAACACGAGCAGTACTTC.

This clonotype showed up many times. This chain joins TRBV18 and TRBJ1-1; the D gene is possibly TRBD1 (5 bases). The V and J ends lost 2 bases and 7 bases respectively, with 17 bases between them. This CDR3 has 15 amino acids. CDR1 KGHSH and CDR2 LQKENI come from the germline V gene. The CDR3 DNA is TGTGCCAGCTCACCAGGCCTTGGCGGGGCGGGTGAAGCTTTCTTT. Translating gives CASSPGLGGAGEAFF.

Many counts were recorded for this clonotype. V usage is TRBV28 and J usage is TRBJ2-3; either TRBD1 or TRBD2 may supply D (5 bases each). Trimming left V 3 bases short and J 4 bases short, with 23 bases between. The CDR3 runs to 18 residues. Germline V gene data show CDR1 as MDHEN and CDR2 as SYDVKM. The DNA of the CDR3 is TGTGCCAGCAGTTTGAGTCAAGGATTGGGGACCCTCTCAGATACGCAGTATTTT. It translates to CASSLSQGLGTLSDTQYF. Full variable domain (remainder filled in from reference TRBV28 and TRBJ2-3): DVKVTQSSRYLVKRTGEKVFLECVQDMDHENMFWYRQDPGLGLRLIYFSYDVKMKEKGDIPEGYSVSREKKERFSLILESASTNQTSMYLCASSLSQGLGTLSDTQYFGPGTRLTVL.

This clonotype was counted many times. The chain employs TRBV5-1 and TRBJ2-1, with 7 bases identical to TRBD1. The CDR3 is 15 residues long. Germline lookup yields CDR1 SGHRS and CDR2 YFSETQ. V shed 0 bases and J 6 bases; nucleotides not matched to a gene: 6. The CDR3 DNA follows: TGCGCCAGCAGCTTGGAACAGGGGTGGGGCAATGAGCAGTTCTTC. Translation: CASSLEQGWGNEQFF.

This clonotype was detected many times. This chain's CDR3 is CASSFGTVRYGYTF. The CDR3 DNA sequence: TGTGCCAGCAGCTTTGGGACAGTACGATATGGCTACACCTTC. The chain couples TRBV12-3 or TRBV12-4 to TRBJ1-2; 7 bases map to TRBD1. This CDR3 comprises 14 residues. V lost 6 bases, J lost 5 bases, and 9 bases stayed unmatched.

This clonotype was recorded at least ten times. The chain couples TRBV20-1 to TRBJ1-5, with 7 bases matching TRBD1. The germline V gene encodes CDR1 DFQATT and CDR2 SNEGSKA (reference sequence). The CDR3 has 15 amino acids. J lost 4 bases, V lost 3 bases, and 9 bases had no gene match. CDR3 sequence reads: CSARTPGQRNQPQHF. DNA of the CDR3: TGCAGTGCTAGGACCCCGGGACAGAGAAATCAGCCCCAGCATTTT.

This clonotype has ten or more counts. The chain carries TRBV5-1 and TRBJ2-1, with 14 bases that match TRBD2. The length of the CDR3 is 16 residues. The V gene's germline CDR1 is SGHRS and CDR2 YFSETQ. V lost 2 bases, J lost 8 bases, and 6 bases stayed unmatched. CDR3 DNA: TGCGCCAGCAGCTTCGGGACTAGCGGGAGATTCGATGAGCAGTTCTTC. It codes for CASSFGTSGRFDEQFF.

This clonotype occurred many times. The rearrangement links TRBV7-2 to TRBJ1-2, with no clear D. CDR3 size: 15 residues. V gave up 0 bases and J gave up 3 bases, with 11 bases separating them. Germline loops: CDR1 SGHTA, CDR2 FQGNSA. This CDR3 reads CASSLAVDSYYGYTF. The CDR3 bases are TGTGCCAGCAGCTTAGCGGTGGACTCTTACTATGGCTACACCTTC.

In this sample, this clonotype turned up a few times. V usage is TRBV5-1 and J usage is TRBJ2-2; D is possibly TRBD1 or TRBD2 (7 bases each). V lost 1 base to trimming and J lost 4 bases, with 14 bases between them. Per germline, CDR1 SGHRS and CDR2 YFSETQ. The CDR3 covers 16 residues. This CDR3 reads CASSLTQGGPTGELFF. CDR3 nucleotide sequence: TGCGCCAGCAGCTTGACCCAGGGGGGGCCCACCGGGGAGCTGTTTTTT.

This clonotype was seen ten or more times. This sequence joins TRBV20-1 and TRBJ1-1; weak D call: TRBD1 (5 bases). The V end lost 0 bases, the J end lost 1 base, and 9 bases lay between the germline ends. The CDR3 is 14 residues long. The V gene's germline CDR1 is DFQATT and CDR2 SNEGSKA (reference sequence). CDR3 nucleotide sequence: TGCAGTGCTAGAGATAGACAGAAGAACACTGAAGCTTTCTTT. Its translation is CSARDRQKNTEAFF.

There are many counts of this clonotype. This sequence joins TRBV5-1 and TRBJ1-5; D gene ambiguous. This CDR3 spans 14 amino acids. Between the trimmed V and J ends, which lost 0 bases and 7 bases, there was a span of 11 bases. CDR1 is SGHRS and CDR2 is YFSETQ in the germline V gene. The CDR3 loop is CASSLGGFEQPQHF. In DNA, the CDR3 is TGCGCCAGCAGCTTGGGAGGTTTTGAGCAGCCCCAGCATTTT.

At least ten counts were recorded for this clonotype. This sequence joins TRBV7-8 and TRBJ1-5, with D unresolved. V lost 0 bases and J lost 3, with 9 bases in between. Per the germline V gene, CDR1 is SGHVS and CDR2 is FQNEAQ. There are 15 residues in the CDR3. The CDR3 is CASSLAYSSNQPQHF. DNA for the CDR3: TGTGCCAGCAGCTTAGCGTACAGCTCCAATCAGCCCCAGCATTTT.

This clonotype was counted at least ten times. The chain links TRBV11-2 to TRBJ1-2; a possible D gene is TRBD1 (6 bases). The CDR3 has 14 residues. Germline V CDR1 and CDR2: SGHAT, FQNNGV. V lost 5 bases and J lost 5, with 15 bases in between. CDR3 residues: CASSPDTGPYGYTF. The DNA of the CDR3 is TGTGCCAGCAGCCCGGACACAGGGCCTTATGGCTACACCTTC. Complete variable domain (other parts from reference TRBV11-2 and TRBJ1-2): EAGVAQSPRYKIIEKRQSVAFWCNPISGHATLYWYQQILGQGPKLLIQFQNNGVVDDSQLPKDRFSAERLKGVDSTLKIQPAKLEDSAVYLCASSPDTGPYGYTFGSGTRLTVV.